The rows below give T cell receptor beta chains drawn from one sample of a study of T cell changes during pregnancy in multiple sclerosis. Repertoires were generated with immunoSEQ multiplex PCR, while TCRdb's copy carries only in-frame clones and drops some. This sample carries approximately 60,000 clones, roughly 88% of them seen once, and the ten largest clones take 1% to 1.5%. Material: peripheral blood, obtained in the second trimester of pregnancy. The receptors stem from a female donor with multiple sclerosis, enrolled in a pregnancy study. CDR3s include the opening cysteine and the closing phenylalanine or tryptophan. The order of the fields is J gene, V gene, CDR3 protein.

>TRBJ1-1|TRBV6-4
CASSAGTENTEAFF
>TRBJ2-7|TRBV2
CASSVDRGCHEQYF
>TRBJ2-1|TRBV2
CASSGGLAGYNEQFF
>TRBJ2-2|TRBV7-9
CASTPTVGGRELFF
>TRBJ2-1|TRBV29-1
CSACGGGYDNEQFF
>TRBJ1-1|TRBV9
CASSATGANTEAFF
>TRBJ1-1|TRBV7-2
CASSRERESSEAFF
>TRBJ1-2|TRBV7-9
CASSSLGTDDYGYTF
>TRBJ2-3|TRBV6-5
CASSYVVTDTQYF
>TRBJ1-4|TRBV6-6
CASSYGGASNEKLFF
>TRBJ1-2|TRBV5-6
CASSFRERKSYGYTF
>TRBJ1-1|TRBV5-1
CASSFSGTAEAFF
>TRBJ2-5|TRBV30
CAWNSKETQYF
>TRBJ1-1|TRBV15
CATSAPQGGYTEAFF
>TRBJ2-1|TRBV4-2
CASSQEPSTSRYNEQFF
>TRBJ1-2|TRBV2
CASSVQGNGYTF
>TRBJ1-2|TRBV5-1
CASSSQGAPNYGYTF